These 12 T cell receptor beta chains were sequenced from one sample in a study of T cells in Graves' hyperthyroidism and ophthalmopathy. The CDR3 regions of TCR beta were amplified from RNA transcripts. TCR CDR3 underwent first-round RT-PCR with the HTBI primer set. TCRdb redid the calling of the multiplex PCR reads with MiXCR, one entry per CDR3 protein. The top ten hold 15% to 18% of the sample, which has roughly 720,000 distinct CDR3 sequences, 17% seen once. Sequenced: blood. Receptors were obtained from a man aged 50 to 60 with Graves' hyperthyroidism.

The chain carries TRBV9 and TRBJ2-3, with D maybe TRBD2 (5 bases). Germline V CDR1 and CDR2: SGDLS, YYNGEE. Trimming pared 3 bases from V and 9 bases from J, leaving 20 bases between. This CDR3 is 15 amino acids long. Here the CDR3 reads CASSGGGLAQETQYF. The CDR3 DNA sequence: TGTGCCAGCAGCGGGGGTGGACTGGCCCAGGAGACGCAGTATTTT. The whole variable domain, remainder taken from reference TRBV9 and TRBJ2-3, is DSGVTQTPKHLITATGQRVTLRCSPRSGDLSVYWYQQSLDQGLQFLIQYYNGEERAKGNILERFSAQQFPDLHSELNLSSLELGDSALYFCASSGGGLAQETQYFGPGTRLTVL.

The genes are TRBV28 and TRBJ1-2; the D is unclear. The CDR3 loop spans 14 amino acids. Germline CDR1 MDHEN, CDR2 SYDVKM. V was shortened by 7 bases and J by 0 bases, with 12 bases between the two germline ends. The CDR3 DNA reads as TGTGCCAGCACTTCGGAGTACTCTAACTATGGCTACACCTTC. Its protein product is CASTSEYSNYGYTF.

There are many counts of this clonotype. CDR3 residues: CSVIRQGSDYEQYF. The DNA of the CDR3 is TGCAGCGTTATTAGACAGGGATCCGATTACGAGCAGTACTTC. V usage is TRBV29-1 and J usage is TRBJ2-7; 7 positions match TRBD1. CDR1 is SQVTM and CDR2 is ANQGSEA in the germline V gene. The CDR3 is 14 amino acids. The J segment lost 4 bases and the V segment lost 5 bases, leaving 11 bases of the junction unmatched.

V is TRBV27 and J is TRBJ2-7, with TRBD1 matching 11 bases. This CDR3 is built from 14 residues. Germline V gene data show CDR1 as MNHEY and CDR2 as SMNVEV (reference sequence). V was clipped by 9 bases and J by 3 bases; unmatched bases: 7. The CDR3 sequence is CASGAGTGGYEQYF. The CDR3 coding sequence is TGTGCCAGTGGGGCCGGGACAGGGGGCTACGAGCAGTACTTC.

The chain uses TRBV5-1 and TRBJ2-3; D ambiguous. Between the trimmed V and J ends, which lost 0 bases and 1 base, there was a span of 15 bases. The CDR3 spans 17 residues. Looked up from germline, CDR1 is SGHRS and CDR2 is YFSETQ. In nucleotides, the CDR3 is TGCGCCAGCAGCTTGGTGGGGATTCAGAGCGGCACAGATACGCAGTATTTT. Translating it yields CASSLVGIQSGTDTQYF.

The rearrangement uses TRBV10-2 and TRBJ1-1, with D maybe TRBD1 (6 bases). V was shortened by 5 bases and J by 3 bases, with 10 bases between the two germline ends. The CDR3 runs to 13 residues. Germline assignment: CDR1 WSHSY and CDR2 SAAADI. The CDR3 nucleotides read TGCGCCAGCAGTACCCAGGGGTACACTGAAGCTTTCTTT. Protein sequence: CASSTQGYTEAFF.

With respect to this clonotype: A much larger clone differs from this one at a single base, so this may be a read error. V and J are TRBV10-3 and TRBJ2-7; 12 nucleotides align to TRBD1. The V gene's germline CDR1 is ENHRY and CDR2 SYGVKD. This CDR3 contains 15 residues. The CDR3 region is CAISEGTGGSYEQHF. The DNA for the CDR3 is TGTGCCATCAGTGAAGGGACAGGGGGCTCCTACGAGCAGCACTTC.

This clonotype was observed a few times. The J gene is TRBJ1-4, the V gene TRBV7-9; the D is unclear. CDR3 size: 13 residues. The germline V and J ends were trimmed by 7 bases and 2 bases, with 8 bases remaining between them. Germline-derived CDR1 and CDR2 are SEHNR and FQNEAQ (reference sequence). The CDR3 protein is CASKEGTNEKLFF. For the CDR3, the DNA is TGTGCCAGCAAGGAGGGTACTAATGAAAAACTGTTTTTT.

This clonotype came up many times. The chain recombines TRBV2 with TRBJ2-1, with D uncertain. The CDR3 spans 13 residues. V gave up 2 bases and J gave up 4 bases, with 6 bases separating them. Germline loops: CDR1 SNHLY, CDR2 FYNNEI. Here the CDR3 reads CASSERSYNEQFF. The CDR3 DNA reads as TGTGCCAGCAGTGAACGAAGTTACAATGAGCAGTTCTTC.

The J gene is TRBJ2-1, the V gene TRBV12-3 or TRBV12-4, with 12 bases fitting TRBD2. The V and J ends lost 3 bases and 2 bases, in that order; junction bases with no gene match: 5. The CDR3 length is 17 residues. As DNA, the CDR3 is TGTGCCAGCAGTTTCTCGCTAGCGGGAGGGCCCTACAATGAGCAGTTCTTC. It yields the protein CASSFSLAGGPYNEQFF.

The chain carries TRBV24-1 and TRBJ2-5, with D uncertain. Germline lookup yields CDR1 KGHDR and CDR2 SFDVKD. CDR3 length: 13 amino acids. Trimming shortened V by 6 bases and J by 1 base, and 8 bases separated the two germline ends. CDR3 region: CATSNTVQETQYF. Here the CDR3 DNA reads TGTGCCACCAGTAACACCGTCCAAGAGACCCAGTACTTC.

This clonotype has ten or more counts. V usage is TRBV11-1 and J usage is TRBJ2-1; 8 nucleotides align to TRBD2. From germline, CDR1 is SGHAT and CDR2 FQDESV (reference sequence). This CDR3 region has 14 residues. V shed 7 bases, J shed 4 bases, and the junction held 6 bases outside the gene matches. The CDR3 DNA follows: TGTGCCAGCAACAGCGGGAGTCAATACAATGAGCAGTTCTTC. This encodes CASNSGSQYNEQFF.